The T cell receptor (beta chain) described here comes from a study of CD8+ T cells in alopecia areata. This clone has a handful of counts. Following extraction, RNA underwent reverse transcription to cDNA, which served as the sequencing template. Profiling relied on immunoSEQ multiplex PCR, and the TCRdb table lists in-frame clones only, not all of them. The sample carries 200,000 to 250,000 clones, roughly 66% recorded once. Treatment indicated: oral pan-JAK inhibitor, 5-10 mg twice daily. The origin of this receptor is a human donor with alopecia areata. The sample in question was CD4+ T cells sorted from blood, obtained between weeks 43 and 45, from a patient treated with tofacitinib.

CDR3 bases: TGCGCCAGCAGCAAAGGACAGGGCGCAACTAATGAAAAACTGTTTTTT. Protein product: CASSKGQGATNEKLFF. The gene calls are TRBV5-1 and TRBJ1-4; 8 positions agree with TRBD1. V lost 4 bases and J lost 0; bases outside the gene matches: 5. Germline V lookup: CDR1 SGHRS, CDR2 YFSETQ. The CDR3 contains 16 residues.